This passage covers 32 T cell receptor beta chains from one sample sequenced in a study of glioma-infiltrating T cells after dendritic cell vaccination. Using immunoSEQ multiplex PCR, the repertoire was profiled, and TCRdb retains in-frame clones only, with some absent. The data contain roughly 80,000 clones, approximately 90% of them singletons. The sample consisted of blood, taken before dendritic cell vaccination. The receptors shown here come from a human donor with glioblastoma.

This clone has more than one count but fewer than ten. The gene calls are TRBV30 and TRBJ2-1; D is uncertain. The CDR3 has 11 amino acids. The ends were cut back, 0 bases at V and 13 bases at J, with 10 bases in the middle. Germline V gene data show CDR1 as GTSNPN and CDR2 as SVGIG (reference sequence). The CDR3 spells CAWSVSYAQFF. The DNA for the CDR3 is TGTGCCTGGAGTGTAAGCTACGCACAGTTCTTC.

The J gene is TRBJ2-7, the V gene TRBV9; 11 bases align to TRBD2. The CDR3 has 15 amino acids. Trimming cost V 4 bases and J 2 bases; bases outside gene matches: 5. The germline V gene encodes CDR1 SGDLS and CDR2 YYNGEE. CDR3 bases: TGTGCCAGCAGCCCAGGGACTAGCGGAGCCTACGAGCAGTACTTC. It encodes CASSPGTSGAYEQYF.

This clone was seen once. One junction end does not reproduce the germline sequence, and a read error may be involved. V gene TRBV7-7 combines with J gene TRBJ1-1, with no clear D. The CDR3 runs to 13 residues. Germline CDR1 is SSHAT and CDR2 is FNYEAQ (reference sequence). The chain's CDR3 is CASSLSEFTEAFF. CDR3 bases: TGTGCTAGCAGCTTGTCCGAGTTCACTGAAGCTTTCTTT.

The chain combines TRBV18 with TRBJ2-5, with 9 bases aligning to TRBD1. TRBJ2-7 explains the end of the DNA better; the J call may be wrong. Germline V gene data show CDR1 as KGHSH and CDR2 as LQKENI. The CDR3 covers 13 residues. For the CDR3, the DNA is TGTGCCAGCTCACCACGGGACAGGGACGAGCAGTACTTC. Translated: CASSPRDRDEQYF.

The chain is built from TRBV29-1 and TRBJ1-2, with a possible D match to TRBD1 (6 bases). Trimming shortened V by 1 base and J by 4 bases, and 13 bases separated the two germline ends. CDR3 length: 14 residues. CDR1 and CDR2 from the germline V gene are SQVTM and ANQGSEA. CDR3 sequence: CSVEVGTRSYGYTF. The CDR3 region has the DNA TGCAGCGTTGAAGTAGGGACAAGAAGCTATGGCTACACCTTC.

The rearrangement uses TRBV10-3 and TRBJ1-1, with 12 bases matching TRBD1. Germline V gives CDR1 ENHRY, CDR2 SYGVKD. The CDR3 length is 20 residues. The J segment lost 4 bases and the V segment lost 2 bases, leaving 17 bases of the junction unmatched. The CDR3 nucleotides are TGTGCCATCAGTGAGCGCGCAGTCCGGGACAGGGGGCTCAGGAGCACTGAAGCTTTCTTT. The encoded protein is CAISERAVRDRGLRSTEAFF.

This chain joins TRBV19 and TRBJ1-5; weak D call: TRBD1 (6 bases). Germline CDR1 LNHDA, CDR2 SQIVND (reference sequence). The CDR3 is made up of 15 amino acids. V was clipped by 1 base and J by 1 base, with 8 bases between them. CDR3 bases: TGTGCCAGTAGTATAGGGGGGCAAAGCAATCAGCCCCAGCATTTT. Residues: CASSIGGQSNQPQHF.

This clone has only one observation. The V gene is TRBV7-8, the J gene TRBJ2-1; TRBD1 might be the D (5 bases). CDR1 and CDR2 from the germline V gene are SGHVS and FQNEAQ. The CDR3 has 15 amino acids. Trimming took off 3 bases at V and 0 bases at J, with 9 bases between the two ends. The DNA of the CDR3 is TGTGCCAGCAGCTTTTCGACAGTCTCCTACAATGAGCAGTTCTTC. As protein: CASSFSTVSYNEQFF. Full variable domain (remainder filled in from reference TRBV7-8 and TRBJ2-1): GAGVSQSPRYKVAKRGQDVALRCDPISGHVSLFWYQQALGQGPEFLTYFQNEAQLDKSGLPSDRFFAERPEGSVSTLKIQRTQQEDSAVYLCASSFSTVSYNEQFFGPGTRLTVL.

The chain couples TRBV7-9 to TRBJ1-1; 7 bases are shared with TRBD1. CDR3 length: 17 residues. Trimming removed 5 bases from V and 2 bases from J; junction bases left unmatched: 14. The germline CDR1 and CDR2 sequences are SEHNR and FQNEAQ (reference sequence). CDR3 nucleotides: TGTGCCAGCAGCCACGATGACCAGGGGGAAGAAAACACTGAAGCTTTCTTT. Its protein is CASSHDDQGEENTEAFF.

The table lists this clone with a count of one. The chain joins TRBV2 to TRBJ2-2; D possibly corresponds to TRBD1 (6 bases). Trimming pared 6 bases from V and 3 bases from J, leaving 11 bases between. The germline gives CDR1 SNHLY, CDR2 FYNNEI. The CDR3 runs 14 residues. The CDR3 here is CASSGDTHTGELFF. In DNA, the CDR3 is TGTGCCAGCAGCGGGGACACCCACACCGGGGAGCTGTTTTTT.

The chain has TRBV19 and TRBJ2-3; 9 bases line up with TRBD2. Germline V CDR1 and CDR2: LNHDA, SQIVND (reference sequence). J gave up 4 bases and V 6 bases, and 8 bases lay outside the gene matches. The CDR3 spans 15 residues. In nucleotides, the CDR3 is TGTGCCAGTAGCCCCTTAGCGGGAGAGTCAGATACGCAGTATTTT. Amino acid sequence: CASSPLAGESDTQYF.

The V and J genes are TRBV6-1 and TRBJ2-7; 10 bases are shared with TRBD1. The germline V gene encodes CDR1 MNHNS and CDR2 SASEGT. Germline trimming cut 6 bases from V and 1 base from J; bases unmatched to any gene: 3. The CDR3 sequence is 14 residues long. CDR3 protein: CASRGQGISYEQYF. DNA for the CDR3: TGTGCCAGCAGGGGACAGGGGATTTCCTACGAGCAGTACTTC.

This clone was recorded once. The chain employs TRBV11-2 and TRBJ1-2; 7 bases map to TRBD1. Germline V lookup: CDR1 SGHAT, CDR2 FQNNGV. CDR3 size: 15 residues. Losses at the gene ends were 5 bases for V and 0 bases for J; bases not matched to a gene: 6. The CDR3 coding sequence is TGTGCCAGCAGCCCCGGACAGGCAACTAACTATGGCTACACCTTC. It encodes CASSPGQATNYGYTF.

The rearrangement links TRBV29-1 to TRBJ2-5; TRBD2 is a possible D gene (6 bases). The CDR3 runs 14 residues. The V gene's germline CDR1 is SQVTM and CDR2 ANQGSEA. V lost 6 bases and J lost 4, with 18 bases in between. CDR3 residues: CSVEGYGQLETQYF. Written as DNA, the CDR3 is TGCAGCGTGGAGGGATACGGGCAGTTAGAGACCCAGTACTTC.

The V call is TRBV5-1, the J call TRBJ1-6; 7 bases map to TRBD1. CDR3 length equals 16 residues. Germline V gives CDR1 SGHRS, CDR2 YFSETQ. V was clipped by 4 bases and J by 7 bases; unmatched bases: 11. The CDR3 DNA sequence: TGCGCCAGCAGCCGTACAGGGGATCGGGGCAATTCACCCCTCCACTTT. Translating it yields CASSRTGDRGNSPLHF.

The CDR3 DNA reads TGTGCCATCAGTGATCCGACAGGGACAACCTACGAGCAGTACTTC. Protein product: CAISDPTGTTYEQYF. The genes are TRBV10-3 and TRBJ2-7; TRBD1 matches 7 bases. In germline, CDR1 is ENHRY, CDR2 SYGVKD. V lost 3 bases and J lost 2; bases outside the gene matches: 7. CDR3 length: 15 residues.

The V gene is TRBV30, the J gene TRBJ1-5; tentative D call: TRBD1 (6 bases). Germline values: CDR1 GTSNPN, CDR2 SVGIG (reference sequence). The CDR3 is 15 residues long. V lost 6 bases and J 3 bases, leaving 18 bases between the germline ends. CDR3 DNA sequence: TGTGCCTGCTTCACCTACGACAGGTACAATCAGCCCCAGCATTTT. Protein product: CACFTYDRYNQPQHF.

The chain carries TRBV6-5 and TRBJ1-2, with no clear D. V shed 6 bases and J shed 4 bases, with 12 bases lying between them. The germline gives CDR1 MNHEY, CDR2 SVGAGI. This CDR3 is 13 amino acids long. This CDR3 is CASRRTSSYGYTF. The CDR3 region has the DNA TGTGCCAGCAGGCGAACTTCTTCCTATGGCTACACCTTC.

This clone has just one count. This sequence joins TRBV5-1 and TRBJ2-5, with a possible D match to TRBD1 (5 bases). CDR3 length: 15 amino acids. The V and J ends lost 4 bases and 1 base respectively, with 14 bases between them. The germline CDR1 and CDR2 sequences are SGHRS and YFSETQ. CDR3 sequence reads: CASSPVGQGQETQYF. DNA for the CDR3: TGCGCCAGCAGCCCGGTAGGGCAGGGCCAAGAGACCCAGTACTTC.

Only a few counts were recorded for this clone. The gene calls are TRBV6-1 and TRBJ1-4; D possibly corresponds to TRBD1 (6 bases). This CDR3 region has 15 residues. The V end lost 2 bases, the J end lost 6 bases, and 13 bases lay between the germline ends. CDR1 MNHNS and CDR2 SASEGT come from the germline V gene. The DNA of the CDR3 is TGTGCCAGCAGTGAAACAGGGCGTGGTGATGAAAAACTGTTTTTT. Translation: CASSETGRGDEKLFF.

The V gene is TRBV4-2, the J gene TRBJ2-2; 10 bases line up with TRBD2. V lost 2 bases, J lost 4 bases, and 4 bases stayed unmatched. Germline values: CDR1 LGHNA, CDR2 YNFKEQ. The CDR3 is made up of 16 amino acids. In DNA form, the CDR3 reads TGTGCCAGCAGCCAAACTAGCGGGATGGGCACCGGGGAGCTGTTTTTT. As protein: CASSQTSGMGTGELFF.

The chain recombines TRBV6-1 with TRBJ1-1, with TRBD1 as a possible D gene (6 bases). Germline V gives CDR1 MNHNS, CDR2 SASEGT. CDR3 length equals 14 residues. The V gene lost 6 bases and the J gene lost 11 bases, with 22 bases spanning the gap. The CDR3 DNA reads as TGTGCCAGCAGCTCCGGGACCGCAACTAGGGGGGCTTTCTTT. Translating it yields CASSSGTATRGAFF.

The V and J genes are TRBV2 and TRBJ1-1; maybe TRBD1 (5 bases). Deletions cut 6 bases from V and 1 base from J, with 9 bases between. The germline CDR1 and CDR2 sequences are SNHLY and FYNNEI. This CDR3 region has 13 residues. The CDR3: CASSNQGNTEAFF. The CDR3 DNA sequence: TGTGCCAGCAGCAACCAGGGGAACACTGAAGCTTTCTTT.

There are a few counts of this clone. The rearrangement uses TRBV7-8 and TRBJ2-7; 7 bases fit TRBD2. This CDR3 spans 15 amino acids. The germline CDR1 and CDR2 sequences are SGHVS and FQNEAQ. J was trimmed by 0 bases and V by 4 bases; bases with no gene match: 6. CDR3: CASSSLAASSYEQYF. As DNA, the CDR3 is TGTGCCAGCAGCTCCCTAGCGGCCAGCTCCTACGAGCAGTACTTC.

The chain has TRBV9 and TRBJ2-2; D perhaps matches TRBD1 (5 bases). Germline V CDR1 and CDR2: SGDLS, YYNGEE. This CDR3 spans 16 amino acids. Trimming shortened V by 0 bases and J by 3 bases, and 12 bases separated the two germline ends. As DNA, the CDR3 is TGTGCCAGCAGCGTAGGTCAAAGGGGCTACACCGGGGAGCTGTTTTTT. Translated, it gives CASSVGQRGYTGELFF.

The chain links TRBV5-8 to TRBJ2-1, with 9 positions matching TRBD2. V gave up 4 bases and J gave up 4 bases; unmatched junction bases: 3. CDR3 length: 14 amino acids. Germline assignment: CDR1 SGHTS and CDR2 YDEGEE. This CDR3 reads CASSVSGSYNEQFF. Written as DNA, the CDR3 is TGTGCCAGCAGCGTTAGCGGGAGTTACAATGAGCAGTTCTTC.

This clone occurred once. The CDR3 DNA is TGTGCTAGTGGTTTGGGGCAGGGCGTCAGTGAGCAGTTCTTC. It codes for CASGLGQGVSEQFF. V and J are TRBV12-5 and TRBJ2-1; a weak D match, TRBD1 (5 bases). The CDR3 contains 14 residues. Trimming took 1 base from V and 9 from J, leaving 13 bases between them. Germline loops: CDR1 LGHNT, CDR2 FRNRAP.

The chain's CDR3 is CASSEYSNQPQHF. CDR3 nucleotide sequence: TGTGCCAGCAGTGAATATAGCAATCAGCCCCAGCATTTT. This rearrangement joins TRBV6-1 to TRBJ1-5; D is unresolved. This CDR3 has 13 amino acids. Trimming left V 2 bases short and J 0 bases short, with 2 bases between. CDR1 MNHNS and CDR2 SASEGT come from the germline V gene.

The V call is TRBV7-8, the J call TRBJ1-2; perhaps TRBD1 as D (5 bases). The V gene's germline CDR1 is SGHVS and CDR2 FQNEAQ. The CDR3 has 13 amino acids. The ends were cut back, 3 bases at V and 4 bases at J, with 9 bases in the middle. The CDR3 loop reads CASSFRVTYGYTF. The CDR3 region has the DNA TGTGCCAGCAGCTTCAGGGTAACCTATGGCTACACCTTC.

CDR3 in amino acids: CASSLPGRMGGELFF. In DNA form, the CDR3 reads TGTGCCAGCAGCCTTCCTGGGAGAATGGGCGGGGAGCTGTTTTTT. The rearrangement links TRBV7-3 to TRBJ2-2; possibly TRBD2 for D (5 bases). This CDR3 has 15 residues. V lost 5 bases and J lost 7, with 17 bases in between. Germline CDR1 is SGHTA and CDR2 is FQGTGA.

The CDR3 DNA is TGTGCCAGCCAAAATGCTCTAGAGCAGTTCTTC. Amino acids: CASQNALEQFF. The rearrangement uses TRBV11-2 and TRBJ2-1, with no clear D. V lost 8 bases and J lost 10, with 12 bases in between. In germline, CDR1 is SGHAT, CDR2 FQNNGV. The CDR3 has 11 residues.

V is TRBV19 and J is TRBJ1-1; 8 positions match TRBD1. V gave up 3 bases and J gave up 3 bases; unmatched junction bases: 3. Germline lookup yields CDR1 LNHDA and CDR2 SQIVND (reference sequence). This CDR3 is built from 14 residues. CDR3 in amino acids: CASSIPGGYTEAFF. CDR3 nucleotide sequence: TGTGCCAGTAGTATCCCAGGGGGCTACACTGAAGCTTTCTTT.